This passage covers 17 T cell receptor beta chains from one sample sequenced in a study of shared clonotypes between healthy human individuals. Cells designated naive CD8 were CD45RO-negative and were positively selected for CCR7, with terminally differentiated effector memory CD45RA+ cells excluded. Assay: immunoSEQ multiplex PCR; the TCRdb copy retains only in-frame clones and omits some. The sample lists about 2.1 million clones, 85% to 95% occurring once. Sequencing was carried out using naive CD8+ T cells from PBMCs. Receptors were obtained from a man younger than 30 in good health. Some clones in this sample may be carry-over from other donors' samples.

V gene TRBV28 combines with J gene TRBJ2-5; the match to TRBD1 covers 7 bases. CDR3 length equals 14 residues. Unmatched junction bases numbered 11, after V lost 8 bases and J lost 5 bases. Per the germline V gene, CDR1 is MDHEN and CDR2 is SYDVKM. The CDR3 protein is CASGGQSPGETQYF. DNA of the CDR3: TGTGCCAGCGGGGGACAGTCTCCTGGGGAGACCCAGTACTTC.

As for this clone: Just one base apart from a much larger clone, this may be a read error. The sample has other DNA sequences that encode this CDR3 too. The chain combines TRBV4-3 with TRBJ2-7; unclear D gene. Per the germline V gene, CDR1 is LGHNA and CDR2 is YSLEER. V lost 1 base and J lost 3, with 7 bases in between. The CDR3 has 13 amino acids. CDR3 sequence: CASSQAKGYEQYF. CDR3 coding DNA: TGCGCCAGCAGCCAAGCGAAGGGCTACGAGCAGTACTTC.

V gene TRBV11-3 combines with J gene TRBJ2-5, with D possibly being TRBD2 (5 bases). This CDR3 is 15 amino acids long. Germline V gene sequence: CDR1 SGHNT, CDR2 YENEEA. Trimming took 3 bases from V and 5 from J, leaving 16 bases between them. CDR3 coding DNA: TGTGCCAGCAGCTTCGTGTATGGGAGTCAGGAGACCCAGTACTTC. Its protein product is CASSFVYGSQETQYF.

The genes are TRBV6-5 and TRBJ2-5; D may be TRBD2 (7 bases). CDR3 size: 14 residues. The V gene lost 2 bases and the J gene lost 5 bases, with 12 bases spanning the gap. Germline V gene lookup returns CDR1 MNHEY and CDR2 SVGAGI. The CDR3: CASSYAGAWETQYF. The DNA of the CDR3 is TGTGCCAGCAGTTACGCGGGGGCCTGGGAGACCCAGTACTTC.

V usage is TRBV14 and J usage is TRBJ2-7, with a tentative D call TRBD1 (6 bases). Germline V lookup: CDR1 SGHDN, CDR2 FVKESK. CDR3 length equals 12 residues. The V gene lost 4 bases and the J gene lost 3 bases, with 7 bases spanning the gap. As DNA, the CDR3 is TGTGCCAGCAGCCGCAGGGGCTACGAGCAGTACTTC. This encodes CASSRRGYEQYF.

The CDR3 bases are TGTGCCAGCAGCTTCTTGGGGGATAATTACGAGCAGTACTTC. Translating it yields CASSFLGDNYEQYF. The chain joins TRBV7-9 to TRBJ2-7; D may match TRBD1 or TRBD2 (5 bases each). Trimming removed 3 bases at V and 4 bases at J, with 13 bases between. From germline, CDR1 is SEHNR and CDR2 FQNEAQ (reference sequence). The CDR3 contains 14 residues. Combining the CDR3 with reference TRBV7-9 and TRBJ2-7 gives the whole variable domain DTGVSQNPRHKITKRGQNVTFRCDPISEHNRLYWYRQTLGQGPEFLTYFQNEAQLEKSRLLSDRFSAERPKGSFSTLEIQRTEQGDSAMYLCASSFLGDNYEQYFGPGTRLTVT.

This clone was seen a few times. The gene calls are TRBV5-4 and TRBJ2-5, with a weak D call TRBD2 (5 bases). The germline CDR1 and CDR2 sequences are SGHNT and YYREEE (reference sequence). Trimming took off 3 bases at V and 3 bases at J, with 12 bases between the two ends. There are 14 residues in the CDR3. The CDR3 coding sequence is TGTGCCAGCAGCTCCCCCCCCGGGGAAGAGACCCAGTACTTC. This codes for CASSSPPGEETQYF. Using reference TRBV5-4 and TRBJ2-5 for the parts outside the CDR3, the full variable domain is ETGVTQSPTHLIKTRGQQVTLRCSSQSGHNTVSWYQQALGQGPQFIFQYYREEENGRGNFPPRFSGLQFPNYSSELNVNALELDDSALYLCASSSPPGEETQYFGPGTRLLVL.

The rearrangement links TRBV7-6 to TRBJ2-7; D unresolved. The CDR3 contains 16 residues. Germline loops: CDR1 SGHVS, CDR2 FNYEAQ. V shed 1 base and J shed 4 bases, with 17 bases lying between them. The CDR3 DNA is TGTGCCAGCAGCTTAGGCCGGTGGGCTCCTGGTTACGAGCAGTACTTC. Amino acid sequence: CASSLGRWAPGYEQYF. The complete variable domain, with remaining parts taken from reference TRBV7-6 and TRBJ2-7, reads GAGVSQSPRYKVTKRGQDVALRCDPISGHVSLYWYRQALGQGPEFLTYFNYEAQQDKSGLPNDRFSAERPEGSISTLTIQRTEQRDSAMYRCASSLGRWAPGYEQYFGPGTRLTVT.

This chain uses TRBV15 with TRBJ2-7, with 9 bases lining up with TRBD1. The CDR3 spans 14 residues. Germline values: CDR1 LNHNV, CDR2 YYDKDF (reference sequence). The J segment lost 6 bases and the V segment lost 5 bases, leaving 8 bases of the junction unmatched. For the CDR3, the DNA is TGTGCCACCAGCTCCGGGACAGGGACGTCCGAGCAGTACTTC. Its translation: CATSSGTGTSEQYF.

The J gene is TRBJ1-5, the V gene TRBV28; 7 bases fit TRBD1. CDR1 MDHEN and CDR2 SYDVKM come from the germline V gene. Unmatched junction bases numbered 10, after V lost 6 bases and J lost 8 bases. There are 14 residues in the CDR3. The CDR3 is CASRTTGEVKPQHF. Here the CDR3 DNA reads TGTGCCAGCAGAACTACAGGGGAGGTAAAGCCCCAGCATTTT. Full variable domain (remainder filled in from reference TRBV28 and TRBJ1-5): DVKVTQSSRYLVKRTGEKVFLECVQDMDHENMFWYRQDPGLGLRLIYFSYDVKMKEKGDIPEGYSVSREKKERFSLILESASTNQTSMYLCASRTTGEVKPQHFGDGTRLSIL.

This rearrangement joins TRBV14 to TRBJ2-5; D might be TRBD2 (5 bases). The CDR3 has 14 amino acids. Germline V gene lookup returns CDR1 SGHDN and CDR2 FVKESK. Trimming removed 2 bases from V and 1 base from J, with 8 bases in between. The CDR3 DNA reads as TGTGCCAGCAGCCAATCGGGATTCCAAGAGACCCAGTACTTC. Its translation is CASSQSGFQETQYF. The full variable domain, rest sourced from reference TRBV14 and TRBJ2-5, is EAGVTQFPSHSVIEKGQTVTLRCDPISGHDNLYWYRRVMGKEIKFLLHFVKESKQDESGMPNNRFLAERTGGTYSTLKVQPAELEDSGVYFCASSQSGFQETQYFGPGTRLLVL.

This rearrangement joins TRBV19 to TRBJ2-1; the D is unclear. Germline V lookup: CDR1 LNHDA, CDR2 SQIVND (reference sequence). Trimming took off 5 bases at V and 6 bases at J, with 8 bases between the two ends. This CDR3 is built from 12 residues. The CDR3 DNA sequence: TGTGCCAGTAGTCCACCCCTCAATGAGCAGTTCTTC. It codes for CASSPPLNEQFF.

This clone was seen a single time. This rearrangement joins TRBV10-3 to TRBJ1-5; 8 bases are shared with TRBD1. V shed 10 bases and J 3 bases; nucleotides not matched to a gene: 8. Germline CDR1 is ENHRY and CDR2 is SYGVKD. This CDR3 has 14 residues. The CDR3 DNA follows: TGTGCCAGTGGGACAGGAAGCCCCAATCAGCCCCAGCATTTT. Its translation is CASGTGSPNQPQHF.

The gene calls are TRBV19 and TRBJ1-4, with a tentative D call TRBD1 (5 bases). Germline CDR1 is LNHDA and CDR2 is SQIVND (reference sequence). With 2 bases removed from V and 5 bases from J, the gap between germline ends came to 12 bases. There are 15 residues in the CDR3. CDR3 DNA sequence: TGTGCCAGTAGTATATTCGCAGGGAGGAATGAAAAACTGTTTTTT. Its protein product is CASSIFAGRNEKLFF.

V is TRBV19 and J is TRBJ1-5, with a tentative D call TRBD1 (6 bases). The CDR3 extends over 15 amino acids. Trimming pared 1 base from V and 7 bases from J, leaving 14 bases between. The germline V gene has CDR1 LNHDA and CDR2 SQIVND (reference sequence). The DNA of the CDR3 is TGTGCCAGTAGTATAGGCAGGGGAACGTGGCAGCCCCAGCATTTT. It codes for CASSIGRGTWQPQHF.

This clone was seen a few times. The sample carries other DNA sequences with the same CDR3. This chain connects TRBV27 to TRBJ1-5; D gene uncertain. The CDR3 sequence is 12 residues long. Trimming removed 8 bases from V and 2 bases from J, with 7 bases in between. Germline CDR1 reads MNHEY; CDR2 reads SMNVEV (reference sequence). In nucleotides, the CDR3 is TGTGCCAGCGGGGTGGGCAATCAGCCCCAGCATTTT. It yields the protein CASGVGNQPQHF.

The V gene is TRBV19, the J gene TRBJ1-3, with D unresolved. V was cut by 7 bases and J by 1 base, with 26 bases left in between. CDR1 and CDR2 (germline): LNHDA, SQIVND (reference sequence). CDR3 length equals 19 residues. CDR3 protein: CASTLWVGRTHESGNTIYF. The CDR3 DNA follows: TGTGCCAGTACCTTATGGGTAGGGCGTACCCACGAATCTGGAAACACCATATATTTT.